This TCR beta chain was documented in a study of cytomegalovirus exposure and HLA in healthy donors. Study as a whole: A data release that came early held 80 million or so unique TCRs from HLA-typed donors.

This CDR3 comprises 15 residues. Germline CDR1 and CDR2: LNHNV and YYDKDF (reference sequence). V was trimmed by 0 bases and J by 5 bases, leaving 14 bases between them. Study outcomes and limitations: As a later analysis showed, several of the most significant clusters appeared to be linked to common viral pathogens. An Asian-associated ancestry cluster reportedly showed fewer N-insertions than the approximately 690-donor mean in a later analysis. Earlier analysis yielded a pattern in which most TCR beta V segments were productive about 87% or about 30% of the time.

The PCR ran on 60 Vbeta and 13 Jbeta primers. The protocol was immunoSEQ multiplex PCR, while the TCRdb copy is restricted to in-frame clones and leaves out a portion. The data contain tens of thousands of clones, approximately 70% of them singletons. The table lists this clone with a few counts. Its antigen is unidentified. The source of this sequence is a woman aged 45-65 years in good health and CMV-seropositive. The source material was PBMCs. V and J are TRBV15 and TRBJ2-7; weak D call: TRBD2 (5 bases). CDR3: CATSRDRGSWHEQYF. DNA for the CDR3: TGTGCCACCAGCAGAGATCGTGGGAGTTGGCACGAGCAGTACTTC.